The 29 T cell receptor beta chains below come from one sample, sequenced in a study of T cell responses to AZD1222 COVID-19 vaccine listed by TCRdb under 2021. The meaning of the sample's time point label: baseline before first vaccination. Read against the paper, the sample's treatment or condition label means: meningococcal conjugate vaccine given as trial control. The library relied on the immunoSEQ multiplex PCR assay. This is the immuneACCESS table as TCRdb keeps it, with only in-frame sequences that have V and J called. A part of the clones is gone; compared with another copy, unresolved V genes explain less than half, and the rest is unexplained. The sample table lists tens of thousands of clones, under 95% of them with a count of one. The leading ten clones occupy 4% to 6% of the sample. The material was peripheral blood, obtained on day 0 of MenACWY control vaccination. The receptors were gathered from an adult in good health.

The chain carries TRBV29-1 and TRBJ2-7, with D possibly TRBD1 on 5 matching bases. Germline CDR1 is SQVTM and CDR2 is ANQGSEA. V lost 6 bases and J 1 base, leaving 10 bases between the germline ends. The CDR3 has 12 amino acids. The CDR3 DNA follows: TGCAGCGTACAGACAGTATCCTACGAGCAGTACTTC. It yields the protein CSVQTVSYEQYF.

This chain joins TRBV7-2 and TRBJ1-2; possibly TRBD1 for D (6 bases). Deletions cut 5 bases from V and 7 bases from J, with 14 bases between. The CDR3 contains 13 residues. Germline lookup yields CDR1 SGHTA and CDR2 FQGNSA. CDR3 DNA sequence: TGTGCCAGCAGCCCCGAGAGGGGGTTTGGCTACACCTTC. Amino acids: CASSPERGFGYTF.

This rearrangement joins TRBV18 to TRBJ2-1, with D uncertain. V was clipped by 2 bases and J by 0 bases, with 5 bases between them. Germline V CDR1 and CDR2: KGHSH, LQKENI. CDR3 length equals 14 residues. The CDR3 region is CASSPSRSYNEQFF. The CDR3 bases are TGTGCCAGCTCACCATCCCGCTCCTACAATGAGCAGTTCTTC. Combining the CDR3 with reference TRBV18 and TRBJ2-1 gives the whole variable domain NAGVMQNPRHLVRRRGQEARLRCSPMKGHSHVYWYRQLPEEGLKFMVYLQKENIIDESGMPKERFSAEFPKEGPSILRIQQVVRGDSAAYFCASSPSRSYNEQFFGPGTRLTVL.

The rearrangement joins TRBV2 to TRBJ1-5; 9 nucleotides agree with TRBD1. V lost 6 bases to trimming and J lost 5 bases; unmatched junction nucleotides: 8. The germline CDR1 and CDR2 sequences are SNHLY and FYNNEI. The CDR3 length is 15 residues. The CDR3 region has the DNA TGTGCCAGCAGGAAACAGGGGGCGGGAGATCAGCCCCAGCATTTT. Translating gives CASRKQGAGDQPQHF.

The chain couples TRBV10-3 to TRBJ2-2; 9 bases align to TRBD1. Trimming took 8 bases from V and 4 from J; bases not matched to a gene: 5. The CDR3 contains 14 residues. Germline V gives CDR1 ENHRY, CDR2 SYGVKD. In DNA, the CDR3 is TGTGCCATCTGGGACAGGGATGGCACCGGGGAGCTGTTTTTT. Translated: CAIWDRDGTGELFF.

CDR3 coding DNA: TGTGCCAGCAGCCCCGGCGGGGATTACGAGCAGTACTTC. Translation: CASSPGGDYEQYF. The chain has TRBV6-5 and TRBJ2-7; maybe TRBD2 (6 bases). The CDR3 has 13 amino acids. Germline CDR1 and CDR2: MNHEY and SVGAGI. Trimming cost V 6 bases and J 4 bases, with 13 bases left between them.

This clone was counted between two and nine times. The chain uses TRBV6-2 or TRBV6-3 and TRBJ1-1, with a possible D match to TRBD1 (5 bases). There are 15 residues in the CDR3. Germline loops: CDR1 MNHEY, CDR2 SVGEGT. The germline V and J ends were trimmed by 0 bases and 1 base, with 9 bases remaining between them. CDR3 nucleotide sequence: TGTGCCAGCAGTTACTCGAGGGGCCCGAACACTGAAGCTTTCTTT. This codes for CASSYSRGPNTEAFF.

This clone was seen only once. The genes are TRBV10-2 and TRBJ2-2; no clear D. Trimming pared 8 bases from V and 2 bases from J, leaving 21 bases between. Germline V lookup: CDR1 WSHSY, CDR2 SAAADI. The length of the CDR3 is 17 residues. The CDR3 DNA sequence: TGCGCCAGCCTAGGACCCAATGGGCAGTTAAACACCGGGGAGCTGTTTTTT. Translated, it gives CASLGPNGQLNTGELFF.

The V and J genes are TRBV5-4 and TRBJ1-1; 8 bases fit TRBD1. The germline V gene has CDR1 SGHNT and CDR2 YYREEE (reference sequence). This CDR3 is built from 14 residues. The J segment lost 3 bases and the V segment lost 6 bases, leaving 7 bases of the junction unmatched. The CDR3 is CASTGGNSHTEAFF. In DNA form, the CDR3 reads TGTGCCAGCACAGGGGGCAATTCGCACACTGAAGCTTTCTTT.

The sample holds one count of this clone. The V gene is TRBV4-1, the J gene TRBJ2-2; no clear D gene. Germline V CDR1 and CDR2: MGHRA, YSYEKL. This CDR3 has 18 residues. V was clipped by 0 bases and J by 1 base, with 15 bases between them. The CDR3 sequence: CASSQDMAAQGNTGELFF. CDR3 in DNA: TGCGCCAGCAGCCAAGATATGGCAGCTCAAGGGAACACCGGGGAGCTGTTTTTT.

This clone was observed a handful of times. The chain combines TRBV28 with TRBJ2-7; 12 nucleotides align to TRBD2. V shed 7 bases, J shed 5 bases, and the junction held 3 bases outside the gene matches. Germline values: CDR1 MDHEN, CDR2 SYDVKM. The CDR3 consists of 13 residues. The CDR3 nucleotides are TGTGCCAGCAAAGGACTAGCGGGGCACGAGCAGTACTTC. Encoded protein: CASKGLAGHEQYF. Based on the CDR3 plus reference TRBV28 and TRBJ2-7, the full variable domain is DVKVTQSSRYLVKRTGEKVFLECVQDMDHENMFWYRQDPGLGLRLIYFSYDVKMKEKGDIPEGYSVSREKKERFSLILESASTNQTSMYLCASKGLAGHEQYFGPGTRLTVT.

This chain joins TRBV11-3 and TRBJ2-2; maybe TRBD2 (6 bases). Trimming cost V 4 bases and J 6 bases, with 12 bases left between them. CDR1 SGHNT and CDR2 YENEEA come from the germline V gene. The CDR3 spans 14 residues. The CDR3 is CASSSSSVAGELFF. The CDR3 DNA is TGTGCCAGCAGCTCCTCTAGCGTGGCCGGGGAGCTGTTTTTT.

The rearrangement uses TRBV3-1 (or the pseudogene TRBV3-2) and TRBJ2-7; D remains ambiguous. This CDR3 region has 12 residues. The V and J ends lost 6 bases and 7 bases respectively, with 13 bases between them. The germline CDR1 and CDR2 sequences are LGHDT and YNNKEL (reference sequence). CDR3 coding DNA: TGTGCCAGCAGTCGATTCCAAAGAGAGCAGTACTTC. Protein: CASSRFQREQYF.

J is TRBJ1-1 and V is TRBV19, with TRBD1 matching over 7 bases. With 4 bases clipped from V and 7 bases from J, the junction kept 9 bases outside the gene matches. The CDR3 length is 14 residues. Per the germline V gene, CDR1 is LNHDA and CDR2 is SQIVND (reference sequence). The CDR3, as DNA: TGTGCCAGTAGTAGGAAACAGGGGCCTAATGAAGCTTTCTTT. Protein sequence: CASSRKQGPNEAFF.

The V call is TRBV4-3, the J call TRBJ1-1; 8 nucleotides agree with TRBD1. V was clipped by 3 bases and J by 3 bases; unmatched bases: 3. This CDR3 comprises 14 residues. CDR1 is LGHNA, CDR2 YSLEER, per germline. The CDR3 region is CASSHEDRDTEAFF. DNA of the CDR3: TGCGCCAGCAGCCATGAGGACAGGGACACTGAAGCTTTCTTT.

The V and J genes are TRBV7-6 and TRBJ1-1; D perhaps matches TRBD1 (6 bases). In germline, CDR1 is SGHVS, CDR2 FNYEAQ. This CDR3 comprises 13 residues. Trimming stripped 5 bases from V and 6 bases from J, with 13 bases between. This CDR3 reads CASSVGQIAEAFF. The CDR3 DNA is TGTGCCAGCAGCGTTGGACAGATAGCTGAAGCTTTCTTT.

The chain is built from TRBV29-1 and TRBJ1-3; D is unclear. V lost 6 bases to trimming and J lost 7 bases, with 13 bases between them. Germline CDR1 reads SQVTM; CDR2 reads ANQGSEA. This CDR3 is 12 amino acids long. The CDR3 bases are TGCAGCGTGACGGAGATCGGCAACACCATATATTTT. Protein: CSVTEIGNTIYF.

CDR3 amino acids: CASSLVGTEETQYF. CDR3 bases: TGTGCCAGCAGCTTGGTTGGGACAGAAGAGACCCAGTACTTC. The genes are TRBV5-4 and TRBJ2-5; 7 nucleotides align to TRBD1. Unmatched junction bases numbered 2, after V lost 0 bases and J lost 3 bases. Germline V gene data show CDR1 as SGHNT and CDR2 as YYREEE (reference sequence). The CDR3 runs to 14 residues.

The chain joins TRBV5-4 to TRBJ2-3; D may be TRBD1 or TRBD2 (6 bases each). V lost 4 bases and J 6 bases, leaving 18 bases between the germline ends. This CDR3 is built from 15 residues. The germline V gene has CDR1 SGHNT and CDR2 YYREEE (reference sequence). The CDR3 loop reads CASSPEWGATDTQYF. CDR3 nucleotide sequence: TGTGCCAGCAGCCCCGAGTGGGGGGCGACCGATACGCAGTATTTT.

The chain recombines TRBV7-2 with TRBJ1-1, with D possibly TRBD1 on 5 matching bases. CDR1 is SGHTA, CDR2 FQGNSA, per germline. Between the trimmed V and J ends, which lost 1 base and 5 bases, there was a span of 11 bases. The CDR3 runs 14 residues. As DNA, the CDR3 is TGTGCCAGCAGCTTAGAGGGACGGATTACTGAAGCTTTCTTT. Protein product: CASSLEGRITEAFF.

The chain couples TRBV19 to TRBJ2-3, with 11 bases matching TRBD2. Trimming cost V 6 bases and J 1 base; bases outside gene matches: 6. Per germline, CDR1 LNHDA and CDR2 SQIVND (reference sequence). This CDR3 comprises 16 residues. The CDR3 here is CASSGLGLAGTDTQYF. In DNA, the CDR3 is TGTGCCAGTAGCGGGTTGGGACTAGCGGGCACAGATACGCAGTATTTT.

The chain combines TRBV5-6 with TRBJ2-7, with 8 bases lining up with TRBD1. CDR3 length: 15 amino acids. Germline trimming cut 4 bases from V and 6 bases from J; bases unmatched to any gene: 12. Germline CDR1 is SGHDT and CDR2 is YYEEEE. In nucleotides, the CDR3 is TGTGCCAGCAGCCTGGACAGGGCGCTAACCGGCGAGCAGTACTTC. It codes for CASSLDRALTGEQYF.

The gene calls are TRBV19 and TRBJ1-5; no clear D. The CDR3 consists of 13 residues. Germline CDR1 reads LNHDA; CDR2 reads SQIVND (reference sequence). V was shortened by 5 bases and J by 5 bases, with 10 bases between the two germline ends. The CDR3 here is CASSGRLDQPQHF. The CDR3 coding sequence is TGTGCCAGTAGTGGGCGGCTGGATCAGCCCCAGCATTTT.

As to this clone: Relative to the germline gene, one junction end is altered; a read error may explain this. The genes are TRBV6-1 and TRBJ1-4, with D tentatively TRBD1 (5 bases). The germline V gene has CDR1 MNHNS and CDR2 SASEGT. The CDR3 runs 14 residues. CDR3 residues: CASSEGAIEEKLFF. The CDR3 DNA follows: TGTGCCAGCAGCGAAGGGGCAATCGAGGAAAAACTGTTTTTT.

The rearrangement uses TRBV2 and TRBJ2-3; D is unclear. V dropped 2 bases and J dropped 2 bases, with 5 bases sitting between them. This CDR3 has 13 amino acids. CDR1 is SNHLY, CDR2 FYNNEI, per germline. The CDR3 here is CASSEISTDTQYF. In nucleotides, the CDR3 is TGTGCCAGCAGTGAAATCTCCACAGATACGCAGTATTTT.

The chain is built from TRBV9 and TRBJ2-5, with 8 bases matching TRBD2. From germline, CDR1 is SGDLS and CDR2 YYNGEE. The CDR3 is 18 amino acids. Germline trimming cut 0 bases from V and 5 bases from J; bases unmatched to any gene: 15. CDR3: CASSVGVAGSSLRETQYF. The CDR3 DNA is TGTGCCAGCAGCGTAGGTGTAGCGGGGTCCTCGTTGAGGGAGACCCAGTACTTC.

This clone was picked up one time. The CDR3 DNA reads TGTGCCAGTAGCTCAGGGGGTGGTACAGATACGCAGTATTTT. It specifies CASSSGGGTDTQYF. The chain recombines TRBV19 with TRBJ2-3; 7 bases fit TRBD1. J was trimmed by 3 bases and V by 6 bases; bases with no gene match: 6. Germline values: CDR1 LNHDA, CDR2 SQIVND (reference sequence). The CDR3 contains 14 residues.

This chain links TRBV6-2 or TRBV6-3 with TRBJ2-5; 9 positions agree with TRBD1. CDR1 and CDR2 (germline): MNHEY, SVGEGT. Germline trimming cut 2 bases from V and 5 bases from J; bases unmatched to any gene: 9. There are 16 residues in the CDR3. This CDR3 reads CASSYLGQGTAETQYF. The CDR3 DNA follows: TGTGCCAGCAGTTACCTAGGACAGGGGACTGCGGAGACCCAGTACTTC.

CDR3 residues: CASSHNPGQVGTGELFF. In DNA form, the CDR3 reads TGTGCCAGCAGCCACAATCCGGGACAGGTGGGCACCGGGGAGCTGTTTTTT. The chain combines TRBV3-1 (or the pseudogene TRBV3-2) with TRBJ2-2; 8 bases map to TRBD1. Germline V gives CDR1 LGHDT, CDR2 YNNKEL (reference sequence). The CDR3 has 17 amino acids. The junction had 10 bases not matched to a gene; V was cut back by 3 bases and J by 4 bases.